In this sample, the clone carrying this T cell receptor beta chain turned up a few times. This specimen belongs to a study of OX40 agonist ivuxolimab in advanced cancers. TCRdb's table, derived via immunoSEQ multiplex PCR, lists solely in-frame clones and lacks some. The sample includes more than 40,000 clones, 84% of them seen just once. On cycle 4 day 1 and cycle 7 day 1, as well as at baseline, blood was sampled. V gave up 1 base and J gave up 4 bases, with 14 bases separating them. Looked up from germline, CDR1 is MGHRA and CDR2 is YSYEKL. This CDR3 has 16 residues. The source of this sequence is an adult with an advanced solid tumor such as melanoma, head and neck, liver or kidney cancer. The sample consisted of CD4+ or CD8+ T cells sorted from blood, taken in a trial of the OX40 agonist ivuxolimab. This sequence joins TRBV4-1 and TRBJ1-5, with D uncertain. The CDR3 DNA reads as TGCGCCAGCAGCCAAGTTTTTGAGGGTTTTAATCAGCCCCAGCATTTT. This gives the protein CASSQVFEGFNQPQHF.